The 5 T cell receptor beta chains below were found in one sample sequenced in a study of blood T cell repertoires in COVID-19. Measured with immunoSEQ multiplex PCR; TCRdb has only the in-frame clones, and not every one. The sample has fewer than 110,000 clones; nearly 90% are singletons. The sample was peripheral blood. The origin of the receptors is a man aged 45 to 65 in a cohort sampled during active COVID-19.

CDR3 amino acids: CSVVGTVNTEAFF. CDR3 DNA sequence: TGCAGCGTTGTAGGGACAGTGAACACTGAAGCTTTCTTT. The V gene is TRBV29-1, the J gene TRBJ1-1, with TRBD1 matching 7 bases. The ends lost 4 bases at V and 0 bases at J; junction bases unmatched: 2. The length of the CDR3 is 13 residues. Germline values: CDR1 SQVTM, CDR2 ANQGSEA.

V is TRBV11-3 and J is TRBJ2-7; 9 positions agree with TRBD2. The CDR3 is 16 amino acids. Germline V lookup: CDR1 SGHNT, CDR2 YENEEA. Losses at the gene ends were 5 bases for V and 0 bases for J; bases not matched to a gene: 8. The CDR3 here is CASSRRGAGGSYEQYF. The CDR3 DNA reads as TGTGCCAGCAGCCGCCGGGGAGCGGGGGGCTCCTACGAGCAGTACTTC.

The gene calls are TRBV19 and TRBJ1-6; 8 nucleotides match TRBD1. CDR1 is LNHDA and CDR2 is SQIVND in the germline V gene (reference sequence). This CDR3 region has 16 residues. The V segment lost 1 base and the J segment 7 bases; nucleotides outside the gene matches: 6. CDR3 in DNA: TGTGCCAGTAGTATAGGGGGAAGACAGGGGAATTCACCCCTCCACTTT. Protein sequence: CASSIGGRQGNSPLHF.

The chain joins TRBV2 to TRBJ2-3; tentatively, D is TRBD2 (5 bases). CDR3 length equals 16 residues. Looked up from germline, CDR1 is SNHLY and CDR2 is FYNNEI. The V end lost 3 bases, the J end lost 2 bases, and 15 bases lay between the germline ends. For the CDR3, the DNA is TGTGCCAGCAGTGATCTCCAGACTACCCTCACAGATACGCAGTATTTT. This gives the protein CASSDLQTTLTDTQYF.

The chain is built from TRBV23-1 and TRBJ2-1, with 12 bases matching TRBD1. TRBV23-1 is flagged as an ORF with uncertain function. After removal of 11 bases from V and 8 bases from J, the junction contained 10 bases not matched to a gene. The CDR3 sequence is 14 residues long. Here the CDR3 reads CAGKWGDRGHEQFF. CDR3 coding DNA: TGCGCCGGAAAGTGGGGGGACAGGGGGCATGAGCAGTTCTTC.